This T cell receptor (beta chain) is drawn from a study of blood T cell repertoires in COVID-19 (dated by TCRdb to the early 2020s). Concerning the study at large: Collaborator samples came from the United States, Italy and Spain and covered acute and convalescent phases of COVID-19. The material from the prospective study consisted of cDNA or gDNA derived from T cells, B-cell-depleted T cells, or PBMCs. The dataset comprised deeply sampled blood TCRbeta repertoires from subjects exposed to, actively infected with, or recovered from COVID-19. The repertoires were released in a freely available public database intended as a resource for research on the immune response to SARS-CoV-2. Samples came from the ongoing ImmuneRACE study (first 160 participants) plus 1,254 subjects from 6 global collaborators. Sample metadata almost always included a de-identified subject ID, COVID-19 status, age in years and sex. HLA class I and class II types, where available, came from metadata supplied by the sample provider rather than from assay-based typing.

TCRbeta CDR3 regions were amplified from genomic DNA by means of the immunoSEQ Assay, a bias-controlled multiplex PCR. The paper's processing steps were these. Within the assay, amplification of reference gene primers was used to estimate how many nucleated cells each sample contained. To quantify the absolute abundance of each unique TCRbeta CDR3 rearrangement, sequence reads were collapsed and filtered. For each sample, productive Simpson clonality was calculated as the square root of Simpson's diversity index over productive rearrangements. TCRdb carries this immuneACCESS record with in-frame sequences only. Its versions omit some clonotypes, under half of them owing to an unresolved V gene in the studies checked, with the rest unexplained. V, J and clone size are those of that table, while D and trimming were read from the DNA. This sample comprises around 60,000 clones, roughly 88% of them detected only once. The ten largest clones take up approximately 1.3% of the sample.

As to this clone: What antigen it recognizes has not been identified. There are no base qualities to consult, and no much larger clone falls within one base.

What the work shows at the level of the full study, not this receptor alone: The quantity of clinical and demographic metadata differed by source and by participant and was supplied without curation.

The germline V gene gives CDR1 as SGHRS and CDR2 as YFSETQ. The germline V and J ends show losses of 3 bases and 6 bases respectively, and no gene match explains 11 bases of the junction. Taken from cysteine to phenylalanine, the CDR3 has 15 residues. Just the 45-base CDR3 DNA is kept, in frame starting at base 1. The collaborating institutions used their own protocols to collect whole blood in K2EDTA tubes. For TCRbeta analysis, collaborator samples were shipped as frozen whole blood, as isolated PBMCs, or as DNA extracted from either sample type. This clonotype was obtained from a woman aged 80 or over with acute or convalescent COVID-19. Sequenced sample: peripheral blood. This receptor chain uses TRBV5-1 and TRBJ2-7; 8 of the junction bases match TRBD1. This receptor has the CDR3 CASSYQGAQGAEQYF. The DNA reads TGCGCCAGCAGCTATCAGGGGGCGCAGGGGGCCGAGCAGTACTTC. Where the CDR3 stops, the reference TRBV5-1 and TRBJ2-7 genes take over; the full variable domain is KAGVTQTPRYLIKTRGQQVTLSCSPISGHRSVSWYQQTPGQGLQFLFEYFSETQRNKGNFPGRFSGRQFSNSRSEMNVSTLELGDSALYLCASSYQGAQGAEQYFGPGTRLTVT.